This entry lists 18 T cell receptor beta chains sequenced from one sample in a study of regulatory T cells in long-lasting Graves disease (dated by TCRdb to about 2021). This sample's time point label indicates: newly diagnosed GD, antithyroid drugs for less than 3 months. For both TCR sequencing and RNA sequencing, RNA was extracted from PBMCs in TRIzol. Preparation of the library involved multiplex PCR. The data were produced on an Illumina HiSeq 4000. To build TCR beta libraries, CDR3 regions were amplified by Arm-PCR using iRepertoire HTBI primers. TCRdb trimmed the raw reads at Q25, called clones with MiXCR and kept productive beta chains. Rows with a matching CDR3 protein are joined into one entry that keeps the most common DNA and genes. The sample includes roughly 420,000 distinct CDR3 sequences, with 15% to 20% observed a single time. The top ten hold about 10% of the sample. These data were likewise used in another study, on T cells in Graves' hyperthyroidism and ophthalmopathy.

Here the sequenced sample was peripheral blood mononuclear cells (PBMCs), taken at new diagnosis, from a patient treated with antithyroid drugs. The receptors originated from a woman in her twenties or thirties with Graves disease. Donor details come from another sample of the same person, matched by shared clones.

CDR3 sequence: CASRRGTGPTVDTQYF. In DNA, the CDR3 is TGTGCCAGCAGGCGAGGGACAGGGCCCACAGTAGATACGCAGTATTTT. The V call is TRBV6-1, the J call TRBJ2-3; 9 bases line up with TRBD1. Germline V gene lookup returns CDR1 MNHNS and CDR2 SASEGT. With V trimmed by 6 bases and J by 5 bases, 12 bases remained unmatched. The CDR3 is made up of 16 amino acids.

This chain uses TRBV7-9 with TRBJ2-1; unclear D gene. Germline CDR1 is SEHNR and CDR2 is FQNEAQ (reference sequence). The CDR3 sequence is 11 residues long. Trimming removed 5 bases at V and 12 bases at J, with 11 bases between. The CDR3 reads CASSPGPRQFF. CDR3 coding DNA: TGTGCCAGCAGCCCCGGTCCCAGGCAGTTCTTC.

This clonotype was found many times. V and J are TRBV27 and TRBJ2-1; D gene ambiguous. V dropped 6 bases and J dropped 5 bases, with 11 bases sitting between them. CDR3 length equals 13 residues. CDR1 is MNHEY and CDR2 is SMNVEV in the germline V gene (reference sequence). The chain's CDR3 is CASRKRENNEQFF. The CDR3 DNA follows: TGTGCCAGCAGGAAGAGAGAGAACAATGAGCAGTTCTTC.

This clonotype was picked up many times. The rearrangement joins TRBV20-1 to TRBJ1-2, with D possibly matching TRBD1 (5 bases). The CDR3 has 13 amino acids. The V and J ends lost 7 bases and 4 bases respectively, with 16 bases between them. The V gene's germline CDR1 is DFQATT and CDR2 SNEGSKA (reference sequence). CDR3 residues: CSVMGPGTYGYTF. CDR3 coding DNA: TGCAGTGTCATGGGGCCAGGAACCTATGGCTACACCTTC.

This clonotype was counted ten times or more. The chain uses TRBV28 and TRBJ2-1; 9 positions agree with TRBD2. Germline V gene sequence: CDR1 MDHEN, CDR2 SYDVKM. The V gene end was trimmed by 5 bases and the J gene end by 8 bases; junction bases not matched to a gene: 7. The CDR3 runs to 14 residues. The CDR3 protein is CASSRAGGNDEQFF. The CDR3 nucleotides are TGTGCCAGCAGTCGGGCGGGAGGGAACGATGAGCAGTTCTTC.

The sample holds many counts of this clonotype. In DNA form, the CDR3 reads TGTGCCAGCAGCTTAGAGCGGACTAGGCGGGAGCAGTACTTC. Protein product: CASSLERTRREQYF. This chain uses TRBV11-2 with TRBJ2-7; 7 nucleotides agree with TRBD2. This CDR3 region has 14 residues. Germline CDR1 and CDR2: SGHAT and FQNNGV. V was clipped by 0 bases and J by 7 bases; unmatched bases: 6.

The chain is built from TRBV5-6 and TRBJ2-2; 7 bases agree with TRBD2. The germline CDR1 and CDR2 sequences are SGHDT and YYEEEE. This CDR3 comprises 15 residues. With V trimmed by 6 bases and J by 2 bases, 7 bases remained unmatched. CDR3 loop: CASNLLAANTGELFF. The CDR3 DNA reads TGTGCCAGCAACCTTCTAGCGGCAAACACCGGGGAGCTGTTTTTT.

A single count supports this clonotype. One junction end disagrees with the germline gene, perhaps due to a read error. The V and J genes are TRBV29-1 and TRBJ1-2; TRBD1 might be the D (5 bases). Per the germline V gene, CDR1 is SQVTM and CDR2 is ANQGSEA. There are 12 residues in the CDR3. The CDR3 is CSVYGEGYGCTF. The CDR3 nucleotides are TGCAGCGTTTACGGGGAGGGGTATGGCTGCACCTTC.

Notes on this clonotype: The likely explanation is a read error, given a far larger clone one base away. The chain links TRBV11-2 to TRBJ2-3, with 9 bases aligning to TRBD2. The J call may be wrong; the DNA end is better matched by TRBJ2-1. CDR3 length: 17 residues. CDR1 is SGHAT, CDR2 FQNNGV, per germline. The CDR3 DNA is TGTGCCAGCAGCGCCGGCCTAGCGGGAAGTCTGGTCTACGAGCAGTTCTTC. It encodes CASSAGLAGSLVYEQFF.

The rearrangement links TRBV14 to TRBJ2-1, with D maybe TRBD2 (6 bases). The CDR3 length is 13 residues. Germline-derived CDR1 and CDR2 are SGHDN and FVKESK. Trimming took 5 bases from V and 10 from J, leaving 15 bases between them. The CDR3 DNA is TGTGCCAGCAGCAAGGGACTTTGGGACGAGCAGTTCTTC. Protein product: CASSKGLWDEQFF.

This clonotype has more than one count but fewer than ten. The chain joins TRBV28 to TRBJ2-5; D gene ambiguous. Trimming removed 6 bases from V and 3 bases from J, with 5 bases in between. The CDR3 consists of 11 residues. Germline-derived CDR1 and CDR2 are MDHEN and SYDVKM. The CDR3 loop reads CASSVEETQYF. CDR3 nucleotides: TGTGCCAGCAGCGTCGAAGAGACCCAGTACTTC.

The rearrangement links TRBV2 to TRBJ2-3; the D is unclear. CDR3 size: 14 residues. Trimming shortened V by 4 bases and J by 7 bases, and 15 bases separated the two germline ends. Germline V gives CDR1 SNHLY, CDR2 FYNNEI. The DNA for the CDR3 is TGTGCCAGCAGTGGGGTAGGAACGACAAATACGCAGTATTTT. Translation gives CASSGVGTTNTQYF. Using reference TRBV2 and TRBJ2-3 for the parts outside the CDR3, the full variable domain is EPEVTQTPSHQVTQMGQEVILRCVPISNHLYFYWYRQILGQKVEFLVSFYNNEISEKSEIFDDQFSVERPDGSNFTLKIRSTKLEDSAMYFCASSGVGTTNTQYFGPGTRLTVL.

On this clonotype: Germline is not matched at one junction end, which may reflect a read error. The genes are TRBV7-9 and TRBJ2-6; D is ambiguous. The germline V gene encodes CDR1 SEHNR and CDR2 FQNEAQ (reference sequence). The CDR3 has 15 residues. The DNA of the CDR3 is TGTGCCAGCACCTTAGGAGCCCCTGGGGCCAACGTCCTGACTTTC. Amino acids: CASTLGAPGANVLTF.

This clonotype was counted only a few times. The V call is TRBV20-1, the J call TRBJ2-3; D is uncertain. V was clipped by 3 bases and J by 2 bases, with 6 bases between them. The CDR3 spans 12 residues. Germline V CDR1 and CDR2: DFQATT, SNEGSKA (reference sequence). The DNA of the CDR3 is TGCAGTGCTAGTACGGACACAGATACGCAGTATTTT. As protein: CSASTDTDTQYF.

This clonotype was observed many times. This chain connects TRBV3-1 to TRBJ2-1, with D possibly being TRBD2 (5 bases). V gave up 0 bases and J gave up 6 bases, with 9 bases separating them. This CDR3 contains 14 residues. CDR1 is LGHDT, CDR2 YNNKEL, per germline (reference sequence). CDR3 nucleotides: TGTGCCAGCAGCCAAGAAGGTGGAGGCAATGAGCAGTTCTTC. Its translation is CASSQEGGGNEQFF.

This clonotype was found once. The J gene is TRBJ2-5, the V gene TRBV7-3; D call uncertain. V lost 3 bases and J lost 1, with 12 bases in between. Germline assignment: CDR1 SGHTA and CDR2 FQGTGA. CDR3 size: 15 residues. The CDR3 DNA reads TGTGCCAGCAGCTTTAAGAGCGCTTCCCAAGAGACCCAGTACTTC. Amino acid sequence: CASSFKSASQETQYF.

This rearrangement joins TRBV28 to TRBJ2-7; D is unclear. CDR1 and CDR2 from the germline V gene are MDHEN and SYDVKM. V lost 8 bases and J 7 bases, leaving 21 bases between the germline ends. This CDR3 contains 14 residues. The DNA of the CDR3 is TGTGCCAGCCGTCATTCTCCCCCTAGATCGGAGCAGTACTTC. Encoded protein: CASRHSPPRSEQYF.

This chain joins TRBV11-2 and TRBJ2-7; D remains ambiguous. Trimming stripped 2 bases from V and 7 bases from J, with 15 bases between. The germline V gene encodes CDR1 SGHAT and CDR2 FQNNGV. The length of the CDR3 is 14 residues. The CDR3 region is CASSLSPAYNEQYF. Here the CDR3 DNA reads TGTGCCAGCAGCTTAAGCCCCGCTTACAATGAGCAGTACTTC.